This T cell receptor beta chain appears in the sequencing data of a study of blood T cell repertoires in COVID-19. Overall study: Sources were T cells, B-cell-depleted T cells, or PBMCs; the material itself was cDNA or gDNA.

J lost 2 bases, V lost 4 bases, and 2 bases had no gene match. The CDR3 spans 14 residues. Germline V CDR1 and CDR2: SGHRS, YFSETQ. Only in-frame clones appear in the TCRdb table, and some are missing; sequencing was by immunoSEQ multiplex PCR. The sample records some 200,000 clones, approximately 80% being singletons. The receptor was derived from an elderly woman with active or convalescent COVID-19. The sequenced sample was peripheral blood. This chain uses TRBV5-1 with TRBJ2-7; 11 bases align to TRBD1. The CDR3 sequence is CASSVGQGAYEQYF. CDR3 coding DNA: TGCGCCAGCAGCGTGGGACAGGGGGCCTACGAGCAGTACTTC.